This TCR beta chain is drawn from a study of blood T cell repertoires in COVID-19. In the original workflow: Nucleated cell number was recorded as an estimate derived from reference gene primer amplification. Sequencing used immunoSEQ multiplex PCR; TCRdb keeps in-frame clones, though not all of them. V and J calls plus clone size are reproduced from that table; the DNA served to infer D and trimming. The sample includes around 200,000 clones, roughly 77% of them seen just once. V lost 10 bases and J 0 bases, leaving 7 bases between the germline ends. The CDR3 sequence is 12 residues long. Germline V gene sequence: CDR1 ENHRY, CDR2 SYGVKD. This clone was seen a handful of times.

Sequenced: PBMCs or T cells enriched from blood (not recorded which). The rearrangement joins TRBV10-3 to TRBJ2-1; D gene ambiguous. This clonotype was sampled from a man between 35 and 55 years old who had recovered from COVID-19. Here the CDR3 reads CATRSSYNEQFF. The CDR3 nucleotides are TGTGCCACTAGAAGCTCCTACAATGAGCAGTTCTTC.